Listed here is a single T cell receptor (beta chain). Its antigen is unidentified. The data were obtained in a study of cytotoxic CD8 clonotypes in ibrutinib-treated CLL. Some clones are missing from TCRdb's copy, which holds only in-frame ones; the method was immunoSEQ multiplex PCR. The profile shows about 160,000 clones, 84% of them singletons. Cryopreserved PBMCs were the source of around 2 micrograms of genomic DNA, which went to TCR beta libraries. The study, taken as a whole, reports: An increase in clonality occurred at ibrutinib response, followed by a return toward baseline at progression. Exceeding age-matched healthy donors, baseline clonality also tracked the counts of circulating CD8+ T cells.

The sequences come from PBMCs, collected after 24 months of ibrutinib treatment. This clonotype was sampled from a human donor with chronic lymphocytic leukemia.

DNA for the CDR3: TGTGCCAGCAGCTTAGGTCTTCGGACTAGCGGGAGCAATGAGCAGTTCTTC. It specifies CASSLGLRTSGSNEQFF. The chain joins TRBV7-3 to TRBJ2-1, with 13 bases identical to TRBD2. CDR3 length: 17 amino acids. J lost 6 bases, V lost 2 bases, and 7 bases had no gene match. Germline V gene lookup returns CDR1 SGHTA and CDR2 FQGTGA.